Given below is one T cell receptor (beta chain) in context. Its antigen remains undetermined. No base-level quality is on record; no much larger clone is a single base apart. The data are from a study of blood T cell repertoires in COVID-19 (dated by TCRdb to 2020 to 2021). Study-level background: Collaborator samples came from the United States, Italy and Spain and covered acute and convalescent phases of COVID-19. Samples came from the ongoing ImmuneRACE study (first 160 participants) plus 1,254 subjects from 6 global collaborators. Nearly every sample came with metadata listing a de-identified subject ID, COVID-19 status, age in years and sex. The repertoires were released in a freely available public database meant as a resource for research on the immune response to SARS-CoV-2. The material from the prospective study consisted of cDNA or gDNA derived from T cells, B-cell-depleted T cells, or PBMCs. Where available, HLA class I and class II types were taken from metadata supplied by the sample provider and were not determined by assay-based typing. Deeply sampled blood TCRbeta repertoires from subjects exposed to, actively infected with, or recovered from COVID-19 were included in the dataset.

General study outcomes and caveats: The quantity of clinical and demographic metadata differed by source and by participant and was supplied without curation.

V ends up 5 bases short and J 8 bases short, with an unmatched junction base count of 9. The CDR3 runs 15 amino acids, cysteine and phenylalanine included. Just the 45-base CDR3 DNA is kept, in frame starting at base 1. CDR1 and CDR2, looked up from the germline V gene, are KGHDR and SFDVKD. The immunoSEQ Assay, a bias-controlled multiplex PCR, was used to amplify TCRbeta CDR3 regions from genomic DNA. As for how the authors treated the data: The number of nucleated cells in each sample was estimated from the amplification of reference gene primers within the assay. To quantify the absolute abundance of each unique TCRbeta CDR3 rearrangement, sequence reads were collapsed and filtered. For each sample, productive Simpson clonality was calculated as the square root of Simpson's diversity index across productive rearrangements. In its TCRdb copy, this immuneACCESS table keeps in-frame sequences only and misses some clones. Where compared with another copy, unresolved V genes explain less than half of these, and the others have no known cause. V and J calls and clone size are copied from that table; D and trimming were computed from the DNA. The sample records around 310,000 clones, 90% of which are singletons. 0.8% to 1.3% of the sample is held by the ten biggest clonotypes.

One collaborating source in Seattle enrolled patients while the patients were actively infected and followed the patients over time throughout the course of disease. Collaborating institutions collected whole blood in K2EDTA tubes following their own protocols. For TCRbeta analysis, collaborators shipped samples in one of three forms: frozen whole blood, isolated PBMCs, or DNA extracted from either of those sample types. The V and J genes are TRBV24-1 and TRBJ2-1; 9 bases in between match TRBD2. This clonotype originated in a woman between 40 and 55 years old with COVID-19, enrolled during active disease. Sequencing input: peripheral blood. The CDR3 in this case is CATSAASGNQDEQFF. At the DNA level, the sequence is TGTGCCACCAGTGCCGCTAGCGGGAATCAAGATGAGCAGTTCTTC.